This T cell receptor (beta chain) is from a study of T-cell reconstitution after alpha-beta-depleted transplantation in children. Study-wide findings and caveats: Diversity and T-cell counts at one year after transplant derived mostly from new T cells. Several hundred expanded graft clones reportedly supplied alpha-beta T cells about two months after transplant.

This clonotype has only a few counts. The target antigen is unknown. CDR1 SGHTA and CDR2 FQGNSA come from the germline V gene. V dropped 1 base and J dropped 1 base, with 7 bases sitting between them. The CDR3 has 14 amino acids. As it was prepared, the TCRbeta library received unique molecular identifiers. A single record per CDR3 protein comes from TCRdb applying MiXCR to the PCR reads. The table includes some 200,000 distinct CDR3 sequences, about 8.7% detected once. This sequence was found in a male patient aged 2-9 years who had a stem cell transplant for acute myeloid leukemia, so the T cells may come from the graft donor. The chain couples TRBV7-2 to TRBJ1-2; tentative D call: TRBD1 (6 bases). The source was PBMCs, mostly from graft donor cells, collected 360 days after TCRalphabeta/CD19-depleted stem cell transplant. The CDR3 DNA reads TGTGCCAGCAGCTTAGGACAGGATAACTATGGCTACACCTTC. It yields the protein CASSLGQDNYGYTF.